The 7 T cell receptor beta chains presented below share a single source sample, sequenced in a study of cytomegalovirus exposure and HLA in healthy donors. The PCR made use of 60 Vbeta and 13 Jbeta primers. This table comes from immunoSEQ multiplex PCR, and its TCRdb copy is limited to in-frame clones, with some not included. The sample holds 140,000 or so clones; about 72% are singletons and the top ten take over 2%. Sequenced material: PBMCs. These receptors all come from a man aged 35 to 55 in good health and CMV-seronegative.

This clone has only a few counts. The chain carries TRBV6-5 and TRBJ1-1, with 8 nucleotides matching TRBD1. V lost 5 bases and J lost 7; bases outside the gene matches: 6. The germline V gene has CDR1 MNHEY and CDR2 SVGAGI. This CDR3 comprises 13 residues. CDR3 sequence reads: CASSLTGGCEAFF. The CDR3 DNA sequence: TGTGCCAGCAGTCTCACAGGGGGGTGTGAAGCTTTCTTT.

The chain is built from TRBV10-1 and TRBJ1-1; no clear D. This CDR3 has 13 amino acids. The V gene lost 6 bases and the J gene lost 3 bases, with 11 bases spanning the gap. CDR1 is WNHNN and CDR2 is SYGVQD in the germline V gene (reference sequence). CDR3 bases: TGCGCCAGCAGCGTTAACAGAGACACTGAAGCTTTCTTT. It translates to CASSVNRDTEAFF.

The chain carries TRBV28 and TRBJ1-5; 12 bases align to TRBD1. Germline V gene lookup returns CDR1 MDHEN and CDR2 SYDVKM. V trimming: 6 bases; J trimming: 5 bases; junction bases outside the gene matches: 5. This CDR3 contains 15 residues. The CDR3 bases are TGTGCCAGCAGATCCGGGACAGGGGGCTATCAGCCCCAGCATTTT. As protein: CASRSGTGGYQPQHF.

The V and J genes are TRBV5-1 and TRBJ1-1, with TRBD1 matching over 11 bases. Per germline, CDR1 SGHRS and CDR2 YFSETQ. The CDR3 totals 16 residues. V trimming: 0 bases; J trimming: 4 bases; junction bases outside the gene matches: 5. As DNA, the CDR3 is TGCGCCAGCAGCTTGGATCCGGGACAGGGGGTCACTGAAGCTTTCTTT. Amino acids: CASSLDPGQGVTEAFF.

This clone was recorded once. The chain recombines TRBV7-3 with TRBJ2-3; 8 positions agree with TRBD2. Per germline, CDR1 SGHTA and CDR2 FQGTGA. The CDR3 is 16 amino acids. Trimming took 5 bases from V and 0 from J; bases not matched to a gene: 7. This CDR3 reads CASSPIAGPSTDTQYF. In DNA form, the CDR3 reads TGTGCCAGCAGCCCCATAGCGGGGCCCAGCACAGATACGCAGTATTTT.

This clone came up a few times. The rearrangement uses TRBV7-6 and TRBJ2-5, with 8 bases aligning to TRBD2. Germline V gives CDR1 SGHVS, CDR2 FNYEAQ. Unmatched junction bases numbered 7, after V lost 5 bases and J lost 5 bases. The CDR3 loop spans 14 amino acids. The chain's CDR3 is CASSHRGGRETQYF. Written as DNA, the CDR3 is TGTGCCAGCAGCCACCGGGGGGGGAGGGAGACCCAGTACTTC.

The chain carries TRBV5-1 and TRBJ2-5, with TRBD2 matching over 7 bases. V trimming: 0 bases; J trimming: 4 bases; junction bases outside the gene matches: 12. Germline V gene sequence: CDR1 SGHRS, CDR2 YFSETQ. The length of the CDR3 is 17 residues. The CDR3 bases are TGCGCCAGCAGCTTGGAATCCGGCGGGAGTTACAGAGAGACCCAGTACTTC. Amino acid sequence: CASSLESGGSYRETQYF.